This T cell receptor beta chain was recovered during a study of identical twins. Overall study results and limits: A lower insertion count was a feature of abundant cord blood beta clonotypes, with no such feature in memory repertoires.

Healthy Caucasians made up all donors. This clonotype was counted a few times. Its specificity is not known. The CDR3 runs 14 residues. Germline CDR1 is DFQATT and CDR2 is SNEGSKA (reference sequence). TCRdb re-called the 5' RACE reads through MiXCR, storing one row per CDR3 protein. In the table there are some 560,000 distinct CDR3 sequences, more than 9% of which are singletons. The sample was also reused in another study, on yellow fever vaccine responses in identical twins. That work states: Twins' T cell vaccine responses reportedly looked partly convergent, partly personalized.

The sequence was obtained from a woman between 18 and 29 years old in good health. Sequencing was done on a sample of PBMCs. This chain joins TRBV20-1 and TRBJ2-7; D not resolved. CDR3 bases: TGCAGCTCAACTCCTGAACCGAGCTCCTACGAGCAGTACTTC. Translation gives CSSTPEPSSYEQYF.